A selection of T cell receptor beta chains follows, all from one sample in a study of blood T cell repertoires in COVID-19. TCRdb keeps only in-frame clones here, not all; method: immunoSEQ multiplex PCR. The repertoire holds under 250,000 clones, with about 91% as singletons. The sample comprised peripheral blood. The source is an elderly man with acute or convalescent COVID-19. Both conserved end residues are part of each CDR3. The order of the fields is J gene, D gene, V gene, CDR3 DNA, CDR3 protein. The D gene is left open where the match is weak.

J gene: TRBJ1-3
D gene: -
V gene: TRBV14
CDR3 DNA: TGTGCCAGCAGCCTCGGGCGGGGGTTCACTGGAAACACCATATATTTT
CDR3 protein: CASSLGRGFTGNTIYF

J gene: TRBJ1-2
D gene: -
V gene: TRBV3-1/TRBV3-2
CDR3 DNA: TGTGCCAGCAGCCAAGATTCAGGACGGAGGCCTTTTTATGGCTACACCTTC
CDR3 protein: CASSQDSGRRPFYGYTF

J gene: TRBJ2-6
D gene: -
V gene: TRBV19
CDR3 DNA: TGTGCCAGTAGTATGAATCAACACTCTGGGGCCAACGTCCTGACTTTC
CDR3 protein: CASSMNQHSGANVLTF

J gene: TRBJ2-7
D gene: -
V gene: TRBV6-5
CDR3 DNA: TGTGCCAGCGCGGCGGCATCCTACGAGCAGTACTTC
CDR3 protein: CASAAASYEQYF

J gene: TRBJ2-6
D gene: TRBD1
V gene: TRBV4-3
CDR3 DNA: TGCGCCAGCAGCCACGGTGGGACAGGGTGGTCTGGGGCCAACGTCCTGACTTTC
CDR3 protein: CASSHGGTGWSGANVLTF

J gene: TRBJ2-2
D gene: -
V gene: TRBV7-6
CDR3 DNA: TGTGCCAGCAGCCAGATACAGCACGGGGAGCTGTTTTTT
CDR3 protein: CASSQIQHGELFF

J gene: TRBJ1-1
D gene: -
V gene: TRBV7-9
CDR3 DNA: TGTGCCAGCAGCTTAGTGGGGGGAGACACTGAAGCTTTCTTT
CDR3 protein: CASSLVGGDTEAFF

J gene: TRBJ2-1
D gene: -
V gene: TRBV6-6
CDR3 DNA: TGTGCCAGCACCGTGGGGTGGGGGCGGGACAGCAATGAGCAGTTCTTC
CDR3 protein: CASTVGWGRDSNEQFF

J gene: TRBJ2-7
D gene: -
V gene: TRBV27
CDR3 DNA: TGTGCCAGCAGTTTAGGAGGATTGTACGAGCAGTACTTC
CDR3 protein: CASSLGGLYEQYF

J gene: TRBJ1-1
D gene: TRBD1
V gene: TRBV14
CDR3 DNA: TGTGCCAGCAGCCAAGCTGGGACAGGCGCTGAAGCTTTCTTT
CDR3 protein: CASSQAGTGAEAFF

J gene: TRBJ2-5
D gene: -
V gene: TRBV7-2
CDR3 DNA: TGTGCCAGCAGCTTAGGGTCCACTCAGTACTTC
CDR3 protein: CASSLGSTQYF

J gene: TRBJ2-1
D gene: TRBD1
V gene: TRBV2
CDR3 DNA: TGTGCCAGCAAAGCCTCCGGGACAGGGGCCTACAATGAGCAGTTCTTC
CDR3 protein: CASKASGTGAYNEQFF

J gene: TRBJ2-1
D gene: -
V gene: TRBV9
CDR3 DNA: TGTGCCAGCAGCCCTAGCGTAGGAAGTTACAATGAGCAGTTCTTC
CDR3 protein: CASSPSVGSYNEQFF

J gene: TRBJ2-3
D gene: -
V gene: TRBV19
CDR3 DNA: TGTGCCAGTAGTACCCCCGGGCGGGACTCCACAGATACGCAGTATTTT
CDR3 protein: CASSTPGRDSTDTQYF

J gene: TRBJ2-7
D gene: -
V gene: TRBV4-3
CDR3 DNA: TGCGCCAGCAGCCAAGACATAACTCGACTTTTTGGCGAGCAGTACTTC
CDR3 protein: CASSQDITRLFGEQYF

J gene: TRBJ1-1
D gene: -
V gene: TRBV11-1
CDR3 DNA: TGTGCCAGCAGCTTTTCATTTGAGGTTTTGGACACTGAAGCTTTCTTT
CDR3 protein: CASSFSFEVLDTEAFF

J gene: TRBJ1-6
D gene: TRBD1
V gene: TRBV28
CDR3 DNA: TGTGCCAGCAGTTCGACAGGGGGGTCCACACCCCTCCACTTT
CDR3 protein: CASSSTGGSTPLHF

J gene: TRBJ1-1
D gene: -
V gene: TRBV7-3
CDR3 DNA: TGTGCCAGCAGCCCCGAAGGTAGGGGTAACACTGAAGCTTTCTTT
CDR3 protein: CASSPEGRGNTEAFF

J gene: TRBJ2-1
D gene: TRBD2
V gene: TRBV28
CDR3 DNA: TGTGCCAGCACGGGGACTAGCGGGAGATATGAGCAGTTCTTC
CDR3 protein: CASTGTSGRYEQFF

J gene: TRBJ2-1
D gene: -
V gene: TRBV20-1
CDR3 DNA: TGCAGTGGACATACAAACAATGAGCAGTTCTTC
CDR3 protein: CSGHTNNEQFF

J gene: TRBJ1-4
D gene: TRBD1
V gene: TRBV6-5
CDR3 DNA: TGTGCCAGCAGCCGACAGGGGATAAATGAAAAACTGTTTTTT
CDR3 protein: CASSRQGINEKLFF

J gene: TRBJ2-5
D gene: TRBD2
V gene: TRBV24-1
CDR3 DNA: TGTGCCACCAGTGACGCAAATCCGGGACTAGCGGGAGGAGAGACCCAGTACTTC
CDR3 protein: CATSDANPGLAGGETQYF

J gene: TRBJ1-1
D gene: TRBD1
V gene: TRBV10-2
CDR3 DNA: TGCGCCAGCGTACAGGGGATGAACACTGAAGCTTTCTTT
CDR3 protein: CASVQGMNTEAFF

J gene: TRBJ2-5
D gene: -
V gene: TRBV6-4
CDR3 DNA: TGTGCCAGCAGTGTCCTCCCGGGAGAGACCCAGTACTTC
CDR3 protein: CASSVLPGETQYF

J gene: TRBJ2-1
D gene: TRBD2
V gene: TRBV7-2
CDR3 DNA: TGTGCCAGCACCTCTAGCGGGACGGTGACCTACAATGAGCAGTTCTTC
CDR3 protein: CASTSSGTVTYNEQFF

J gene: TRBJ2-6
D gene: -
V gene: TRBV7-3
CDR3 DNA: TGTGCCAGCAGCTTAAACAGGTTGCTCAACCTAGGGGCCAACGTCCTGACTTTC
CDR3 protein: CASSLNRLLNLGANVLTF

J gene: TRBJ2-7
D gene: TRBD1
V gene: TRBV11-2
CDR3 DNA: TGTGCCAGCAGCCTTGAACTGGGACAGAACTACGAGCAGTACTTC
CDR3 protein: CASSLELGQNYEQYF

J gene: TRBJ1-5
D gene: TRBD1
V gene: TRBV5-1
CDR3 DNA: TGCGCCAGCAGCACGGGGACAGGGGTAGGCCAGCCCCAGCATTTT
CDR3 protein: CASSTGTGVGQPQHF

J gene: TRBJ1-6
D gene: TRBD1
V gene: TRBV5-1
CDR3 DNA: TGCGCCAGCAGCTTGGTAGACAGGGCATATCAGAATTCACCCCTCCACTTT
CDR3 protein: CASSLVDRAYQNSPLHF

J gene: TRBJ1-2
D gene: -
V gene: TRBV12-3/TRBV12-4
CDR3 DNA: TGTGCCAGCAGCCCAGGGCAGGGCTACACCTTC
CDR3 protein: CASSPGQGYTF

J gene: TRBJ1-6
D gene: -
V gene: TRBV19
CDR3 DNA: TGTGCCAGTAGTATAGGATCGGCGGAGCGGGTTTCCCTCCACTTT
CDR3 protein: CASSIGSAERVSLHF

J gene: TRBJ2-7
D gene: -
V gene: TRBV5-6
CDR3 DNA: TGTGCCAGCAGCTTGGCTAGCGTCGGGCTGGAGCAGTACTTC
CDR3 protein: CASSLASVGLEQYF